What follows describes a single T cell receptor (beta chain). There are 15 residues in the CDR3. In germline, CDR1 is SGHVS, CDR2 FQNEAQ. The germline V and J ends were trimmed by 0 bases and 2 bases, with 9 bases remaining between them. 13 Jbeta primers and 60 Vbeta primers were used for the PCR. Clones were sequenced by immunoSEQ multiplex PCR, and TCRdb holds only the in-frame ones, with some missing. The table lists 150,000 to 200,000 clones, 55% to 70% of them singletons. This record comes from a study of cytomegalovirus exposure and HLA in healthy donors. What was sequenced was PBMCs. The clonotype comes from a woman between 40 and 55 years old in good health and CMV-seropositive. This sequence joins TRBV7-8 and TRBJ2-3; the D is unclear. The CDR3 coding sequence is TGTGCCAGCAGCTTAGCGGGCTGGGTCACAGATACGCAGTATTTT. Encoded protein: CASSLAGWVTDTQYF.